The TCR beta chain described here comes from a study of T cell changes during pregnancy in multiple sclerosis. TCRdb's copy holds only in-frame clones and misses some; the assay was immunoSEQ multiplex PCR. The sample has some 60,000 clones, nearly 95% seen once. Per the germline V gene, CDR1 is SNHLY and CDR2 is FYNNEI. The V gene end was trimmed by 6 bases and the J gene end by 7 bases; junction bases not matched to a gene: 6. CDR3 size: 13 residues. The rearrangement links TRBV2 to TRBJ1-5; TRBD1 agrees at 7 bases. The input for sequencing was peripheral blood, taken in the first trimester of pregnancy. This receptor was obtained from a female donor with multiple sclerosis, enrolled in a pregnancy study. CDR3 protein: CASRSDRDQPQHF. For the CDR3, the DNA is TGTGCCAGCAGGAGCGACAGGGACCAGCCCCAGCATTTT.